Shown below are 14 T cell receptor beta chains from a single sample sequenced in a study of cytomegalovirus exposure and HLA in healthy donors. With 60 Vbeta and 13 Jbeta primers, the PCR was carried out. This table comes from immunoSEQ multiplex PCR, and its TCRdb copy is limited to in-frame clones, with some not included. The sample includes about 21,000 clones, 65% to 85% of them seen just once. Material: PBMCs. These receptors all stem from a man aged 55 to 70 in good health and CMV-seronegative.

This sequence joins TRBV7-2 and TRBJ2-5, with D unclear. The CDR3 is made up of 15 amino acids. From germline, CDR1 is SGHTA and CDR2 FQGNSA. The ends were cut back, 1 base at V and 4 bases at J, with 13 bases in the middle. CDR3 sequence reads: CASSLGDRRVETQYF. CDR3 nucleotides: TGTGCCAGCAGCTTAGGCGACCGACGGGTAGAGACCCAGTACTTC.

The CDR3 region is CASSPKLAGGHEQFF. The DNA for the CDR3 is TGTGCCAGCTCACCTAAACTAGCGGGGGGGCATGAGCAGTTCTTC. V gene TRBV18 combines with J gene TRBJ2-1, with TRBD2 matching over 13 bases. The trim removed 3 bases at V and 8 bases at J, leaving 4 bases unmatched. This CDR3 is built from 15 residues. Germline V gene data show CDR1 as KGHSH and CDR2 as LQKENI.

The J gene is TRBJ2-3, the V gene TRBV7-9, with D unclear. From germline, CDR1 is SEHNR and CDR2 FQNEAQ (reference sequence). V was trimmed by 5 bases and J by 0 bases, leaving 15 bases between them. The CDR3 totals 16 residues. The CDR3 region has the DNA TGTGCCAGCAGCCTTAATATCCGTCCTAGCACAGATACGCAGTATTTT. Amino acids: CASSLNIRPSTDTQYF.

The chain combines TRBV2 with TRBJ2-3; 7 positions agree with TRBD2. Germline CDR1 is SNHLY and CDR2 is FYNNEI. The CDR3 consists of 14 residues. Trimming cost V 6 bases and J 5 bases; bases outside gene matches: 8. In DNA, the CDR3 is TGTGCCAGCAGGCCCAGACTAGCTGGAGATACGCAGTATTTT. Its translation is CASRPRLAGDTQYF. Based on the CDR3 plus reference TRBV2 and TRBJ2-3, the full variable domain is EPEVTQTPSHQVTQMGQEVILRCVPISNHLYFYWYRQILGQKVEFLVSFYNNEISEKSEIFDDQFSVERPDGSNFTLKIRSTKLEDSAMYFCASRPRLAGDTQYFGPGTRLTVL.

This sequence joins TRBV5-1 and TRBJ1-1; 9 nucleotides line up with TRBD1. The V and J ends lost 4 bases and 2 bases, in that order; junction bases with no gene match: 6. Germline values: CDR1 SGHRS, CDR2 YFSETQ. The CDR3 length is 15 residues. The CDR3 bases are TGCGCCAGCAGCATAACAGGGGGCCTCAACACTGAAGCTTTCTTT. Translated, it gives CASSITGGLNTEAFF.

The table lists this clone with a few counts. The V gene is TRBV23-1, the J gene TRBJ1-2, with D possibly matching TRBD1 (6 bases). TRBV23-1 carries the ORF label, with uncertain function. The germline V and J ends were trimmed by 4 bases and 14 bases, with 14 bases remaining between them. The CDR3 spans 11 residues. DNA for the CDR3: TGCGCCAGCAGTCGCACAGGGCTAGAAACCTTC. Protein sequence: CASSRTGLETF.

In regard to this clone: At one end the junction does not follow the germline gene, possibly because of a read error. V is TRBV2 and J is TRBJ2-5, with 7 bases fitting TRBD1. The CDR3 runs 17 residues. CDR1 is SNHLY and CDR2 is FYNNEI in the germline V gene. CDR3 sequence reads: CASSPRGQLFSQKTQYF. CDR3 nucleotide sequence: TGTGCCAGCAGCCCCAGGGGACAGCTTTTTTCCCAAAAGACCCAGTACTTC.

This clone was observed a handful of times. CDR3 amino acids: CASSIRARTYGYTF. Here the CDR3 DNA reads TGTGCCAGTAGTATTAGGGCCAGGACTTATGGCTACACCTTC. V is TRBV19 and J is TRBJ1-2; the D is unclear. This CDR3 contains 14 residues. Trimming pared 3 bases from V and 5 bases from J, leaving 13 bases between. CDR1 and CDR2 from the germline V gene are LNHDA and SQIVND (reference sequence).

This chain uses TRBV7-2 with TRBJ2-6; 7 bases are shared with TRBD1. Germline V gene lookup returns CDR1 SGHTA and CDR2 FQGNSA. V lost 6 bases, J lost 0 bases, and 8 bases stayed unmatched. The CDR3 is 17 residues long. The CDR3 bases are TGTGCCAGCAGTCAGACAGGGTCCCGCTCTGGGGCCAACGTCCTGACTTTC. This translates into CASSQTGSRSGANVLTF.

The chain recombines TRBV7-9 with TRBJ1-2, with 9 nucleotides matching TRBD1. V lost 4 bases, J lost 7 bases, and 1 base stayed unmatched. Germline CDR1 is SEHNR and CDR2 is FQNEAQ (reference sequence). The CDR3 is made up of 12 amino acids. CDR3 sequence reads: CASSSTGGGYTF. The DNA of the CDR3 is TGTGCCAGCAGCTCGACAGGGGGTGGCTACACCTTC.

The rearrangement links TRBV7-9 to TRBJ1-2; 7 bases align to TRBD1. The CDR3 covers 16 residues. The V gene end was trimmed by 0 bases and the J gene end by 4 bases; junction bases not matched to a gene: 8. The V gene's germline CDR1 is SEHNR and CDR2 FQNEAQ (reference sequence). CDR3 residues: CASSLAQGDDVYGYTF. For the CDR3, the DNA is TGTGCCAGCAGCTTAGCCCAGGGGGATGACGTCTATGGCTACACCTTC.

This clone came up a few times. This chain uses TRBV14 with TRBJ2-7, with 13 bases lining up with TRBD2. The V gene's germline CDR1 is SGHDN and CDR2 FVKESK. The CDR3 spans 18 residues. Unmatched junction bases numbered 6, after V lost 1 base and J lost 0 bases. The CDR3 sequence: CASSQALGLAGVSYEQYF. CDR3 bases: TGTGCCAGCAGCCAAGCCCTTGGACTAGCGGGAGTCTCCTACGAGCAGTACTTC.

This chain connects TRBV10-2 to TRBJ2-5, with D possibly TRBD1 on 5 matching bases. Germline V gene sequence: CDR1 WSHSY, CDR2 SAAADI. The CDR3 covers 15 residues. V was pared by 0 bases and J by 2 bases, with 10 bases between. CDR3 loop: CASSESGRDQETQYF. The CDR3 DNA reads as TGCGCCAGCAGTGAGTCGGGCAGGGATCAAGAGACCCAGTACTTC.

This clone was found a few times. The chain carries TRBV15 and TRBJ1-1, with D possibly matching TRBD1 (5 bases). The germline V gene has CDR1 LNHNV and CDR2 YYDKDF (reference sequence). This CDR3 is built from 15 residues. Trimming took off 3 bases at V and 2 bases at J, with 13 bases between the two ends. The CDR3 sequence: CATSSVGRGNTEAFF. CDR3 bases: TGTGCCACCAGCAGCGTGGGGAGGGGCAACACTGAAGCTTTCTTT.